The present T cell receptor (beta chain) was sequenced within a study of PD-L1 blockade in urothelial cancer. At the level of the study: Blood drawn 3 weeks (second dose) and 6 weeks after treatment start was analyzed.

TCRdb keeps only in-frame clones here, not all; method: immunoSEQ multiplex PCR. Here the sample spans approximately 52,000 clones, around 77% being singletons. With V trimmed by 4 bases and J by 2 bases, 6 bases remained unmatched. CDR1 LGHNA and CDR2 YSLEER come from the germline V gene. The CDR3 contains 15 residues. Material: PBMCs, obtained around atezolizumab (anti-PD-L1) treatment. This sequence originates from a man in his 70s with urothelial cancer. The rearrangement links TRBV4-3 to TRBJ2-3, with TRBD2 identical over 7 bases. The CDR3 region has the DNA TGCGCCAGCAGCCCCCGGGGAGGGTTCACAGATACGCAGTATTTT. Its protein product is CASSPRGGFTDTQYF.